These 15 T cell receptor beta chains were all obtained from the same sample, sequenced in a study of blood T cell repertoires in COVID-19. The table came from immunoSEQ multiplex PCR; TCRdb's copy has only in-frame clones and leaves some out. The sample contains roughly 200,000 clones, over 70% of which appear only once. What was sequenced was peripheral blood. The origin of the receptors is a middle-aged man with active or convalescent COVID-19.

This sequence joins TRBV5-1 and TRBJ2-2, with D tentatively TRBD2 (7 bases). The CDR3 is 12 residues long. Germline lookup yields CDR1 SGHRS and CDR2 YFSETQ. The V gene lost 7 bases and the J gene lost 5 bases, with 9 bases spanning the gap. The CDR3 region is CASGGATGELFF. The CDR3 DNA is TGCGCCAGCGGGGGGGCGACCGGGGAGCTGTTTTTT.

The rearrangement uses TRBV7-2 and TRBJ2-3; TRBD2 agrees at 7 bases. CDR3 size: 16 residues. The junction had 7 bases not matched to a gene; V was cut back by 2 bases and J by 2 bases. The V gene's germline CDR1 is SGHTA and CDR2 FQGNSA. DNA of the CDR3: TGTGCCAGCAGCTTACGGGACTACCGATTCACAGATACGCAGTATTTT. Translated, it gives CASSLRDYRFTDTQYF.

The V and J genes are TRBV27 and TRBJ1-1; D remains ambiguous. The length of the CDR3 is 13 residues. Germline CDR1 is MNHEY and CDR2 is SMNVEV (reference sequence). The ends were cut back, 8 bases at V and 5 bases at J, with 15 bases in the middle. CDR3 DNA sequence: TGTGCCAGCTCGGACTTTTTCAAGACTGAAGCTTTCTTT. This sequence encodes CASSDFFKTEAFF.

To note about this clone: The identical CDR3 is also encoded by other nucleotide sequences in the sample. The chain uses TRBV12-3 or TRBV12-4 and TRBJ1-5, with 7 nucleotides matching TRBD1. This CDR3 has 13 residues. V lost 8 bases to trimming and J lost 4 bases; unmatched junction nucleotides: 5. The CDR3 nucleotides are TGTGCCAGCGGGACAGTCGCTAATCAGCCCCAGCATTTT. Residues: CASGTVANQPQHF.

This sequence joins TRBV18 and TRBJ2-6; D is perhaps TRBD1 (5 bases). V lost 2 bases, J lost 0 bases, and 17 bases lay in between. The CDR3 consists of 19 residues. Germline CDR1 KGHSH, CDR2 LQKENI. Here the CDR3 DNA reads TGTGCCAGCTCACCAAGGAATACAGGTCAGAGCTCTGGGGCCAACGTCCTGACTTTC. Its protein is CASSPRNTGQSSGANVLTF. Complete variable domain (other parts from reference TRBV18 and TRBJ2-6): NAGVMQNPRHLVRRRGQEARLRCSPMKGHSHVYWYRQLPEEGLKFMVYLQKENIIDESGMPKERFSAEFPKEGPSILRIQQVVRGDSAAYFCASSPRNTGQSSGANVLTFGAGSRLTVL.

On this clone: The same CDR3 arises from other DNA sequences in this sample as well. V is TRBV12-3 or TRBV12-4 and J is TRBJ1-2; the match to TRBD1 covers 8 bases. The CDR3 covers 12 residues. V lost 6 bases to trimming and J lost 4 bases; unmatched junction nucleotides: 1. The CDR3 DNA sequence: TGTGCCAGCAGCGGACAGGGCTATGGCTACACCTTC. It specifies CASSGQGYGYTF.

This chain links TRBV23-1 with TRBJ2-2; D is perhaps TRBD1 (6 bases). TRBV23-1 is sorted into the ORF group, with uncertain function. This CDR3 has 13 residues. Trimming removed 2 bases at V and 6 bases at J, with 7 bases between. The DNA of the CDR3 is TGCGCCAGCAGTCAAACAGGGTCCGGGGAGCTGTTTTTT. Protein product: CASSQTGSGELFF.

The J gene is TRBJ2-1, the V gene TRBV7-8; 13 bases are shared with TRBD2. Germline V CDR1 and CDR2: SGHVS, FQNEAQ. V lost 4 bases to trimming and J lost 6 bases; unmatched junction nucleotides: 3. CDR3 length: 15 amino acids. The DNA of the CDR3 is TGTGCCAGCAGCTCCCGACTAGCGGGGGGCAATGAGCAGTTCTTC. Its translation: CASSSRLAGGNEQFF.

A note on this clone: The identical CDR3 is also encoded by other nucleotide sequences in the sample. J is TRBJ2-7 and V is TRBV6-5, with 8 bases matching TRBD2. The CDR3 is made up of 13 amino acids. J was trimmed by 3 bases and V by 6 bases; bases with no gene match: 4. Germline V gene data show CDR1 as MNHEY and CDR2 as SVGAGI. The CDR3 DNA sequence: TGTGCCAGCAGCTTCGCGGGGGGCTACGAGCAGTACTTC. It codes for CASSFAGGYEQYF.

This clone has only a few counts. The genes are TRBV19 and TRBJ1-4, with a weak D call TRBD1 (6 bases). The germline gives CDR1 LNHDA, CDR2 SQIVND (reference sequence). Trimming took off 8 bases at V and 1 base at J, with 14 bases between the two ends. CDR3 size: 15 residues. CDR3 sequence reads: CASAGEGGTNEKLFF. The CDR3 DNA follows: TGTGCCAGTGCGGGGGAGGGGGGAACTAATGAAAAACTGTTTTTT.

This rearrangement joins TRBV10-3 to TRBJ1-3; tentative D call: TRBD1 (6 bases). The length of the CDR3 is 12 residues. The germline V gene has CDR1 ENHRY and CDR2 SYGVKD. The V gene lost 6 bases and the J gene lost 9 bases, with 12 bases spanning the gap. CDR3 nucleotide sequence: TGTGCCATCAGGGCAGGGGAAGGCACCATATATTTT. This sequence encodes CAIRAGEGTIYF.

CDR3 in amino acids: CASSEGPGQFYGYTF. The CDR3 nucleotides are TGTGCCAGCAGTGAAGGGCCCGGACAGTTCTATGGCTACACCTTC. The chain uses TRBV6-1 and TRBJ1-2; perhaps TRBD1 as D (6 bases). The germline V and J ends were trimmed by 1 base and 4 bases, with 13 bases remaining between them. The CDR3 has 15 amino acids. Germline V gene data show CDR1 as MNHNS and CDR2 as SASEGT.

This chain uses TRBV9 with TRBJ1-1; 7 bases fit TRBD1. This CDR3 is built from 13 residues. CDR1 and CDR2 from the germline V gene are SGDLS and YYNGEE. J gave up 3 bases and V 5 bases, and 4 bases lay outside the gene matches. In DNA, the CDR3 is TGTGCCAGCAGTACGGACAGGTACACTGAAGCTTTCTTT. This sequence encodes CASSTDRYTEAFF.

This clone occurred once. This chain connects TRBV19 to TRBJ2-7; 7 bases match TRBD1. V shed 8 bases and J 3 bases; nucleotides not matched to a gene: 10. Germline V gene data show CDR1 as LNHDA and CDR2 as SQIVND (reference sequence). The CDR3 runs to 14 residues. The CDR3 loop reads CASFTGAWYYEQYF. DNA for the CDR3: TGTGCCAGTTTTACAGGGGCTTGGTACTACGAGCAGTACTTC.

The chain combines TRBV5-6 with TRBJ1-3; D ambiguous. In germline, CDR1 is SGHDT, CDR2 YYEEEE. The CDR3 loop spans 15 amino acids. Trimming removed 1 base from V and 0 bases from J, with 8 bases in between. The CDR3 spells CASSLLTSSGNTIYF. The CDR3 DNA reads TGTGCCAGCAGCTTGCTGACAAGCTCTGGAAACACCATATATTTT.